These 14 T cell receptor beta chains were sequenced from one sample in a study of identical twins (dated by TCRdb to 2016 to 2018). Library preparation used 5' RACE. Data came from an Illumina HiSeq 2000. TCRdb trimmed public reads at Q25 via fastp, called clones via MiXCR and kept in-frame beta chains. Every distinct CDR3 protein forms one entry, paired with its most common genes and DNA. The sample contains fewer than 650,000 distinct CDR3 sequences, just over 7% of them found a single time. Around 1.6% of the sample comes from the top ten. The data also belong to a second study, concerning yellow fever vaccine responses in identical twins.

Sequenced: PBMCs. The source is a woman aged 18-29 years in good health.

This clonotype has a handful of counts. V usage is TRBV11-3 and J usage is TRBJ2-3, with D possibly TRBD1 on 6 matching bases. Trimming cost V 4 bases and J 2 bases, with 10 bases left between them. Germline CDR1 reads SGHNT; CDR2 reads YENEEA. The CDR3 length is 14 residues. In DNA form, the CDR3 reads TGTGCCAGCAGCTCGGGACACACCACAGATACGCAGTATTTT. This codes for CASSSGHTTDTQYF.

This clonotype was recorded a few times. Here the CDR3 DNA reads TGTGCCAGCAGTTCCCTGGGACATCCTAGCACAGATACGCAGTATTTT. Amino acids: CASSSLGHPSTDTQYF. The V gene is TRBV27, the J gene TRBJ2-3, with a weak D call TRBD1 (6 bases). This CDR3 is 16 amino acids long. Trimming stripped 4 bases from V and 0 bases from J, with 14 bases between. Germline V gives CDR1 MNHEY, CDR2 SMNVEV (reference sequence).

The chain is built from TRBV12-2 and TRBJ2-4. TRBV12-2 is classified as a pseudogene. CDR3 length: 18 amino acids. CDR3 protein: CASRLEPLSISAKNIQYF. CDR3 in DNA: TGTGCAAGTCGCTTAGAACCACTCTCGATTTCAGCCAAAAACATTCAGTACTTC.

This clonotype has a count of ten or more. The V and J genes are TRBV12-3 or TRBV12-4 and TRBJ1-1; D is possibly TRBD1 (5 bases). Deletions cut 10 bases from V and 1 base from J, with 10 bases between. The CDR3 runs 12 residues. CDR3 bases: TGTGCCACCGGACACTCGAACACTGAAGCTTTCTTT. The encoded protein is CATGHSNTEAFF.

This clonotype occurred many times. This chain uses TRBV29-1 with TRBJ2-5, with D uncertain. The CDR3 totals 10 residues. CDR1 and CDR2 (germline): SQVTM, ANQGSEA. Between the trimmed V and J ends, which lost 3 bases and 5 bases, there was a span of 4 bases. CDR3 protein: CSVDLETQYF. CDR3 coding DNA: TGCAGCGTTGATCTTGAGACCCAGTACTTC.

There are many counts of this clonotype. This sequence joins TRBV7-9 and TRBJ2-3; 9 bases fit TRBD1. The CDR3 is 15 residues long. Trimming took 2 bases from V and 3 from J; bases not matched to a gene: 3. Germline V CDR1 and CDR2: SEHNR, FQNEAQ (reference sequence). CDR3 DNA sequence: TGTGCCAGCAGCTTATTGGGGACAGGGACAGATACGCAGTATTTT. Translating gives CASSLLGTGTDTQYF.

This clonotype turned up a few times. This chain links TRBV11-2 with TRBJ2-3; D uncertain. With 5 bases removed from V and 0 bases from J, the gap between germline ends came to 9 bases. Germline CDR1 reads SGHAT; CDR2 reads FQNNGV. The CDR3 covers 14 residues. DNA of the CDR3: TGTGCCAGCAGCGGTTACAGAAGCACAGATACGCAGTATTTT. Its protein product is CASSGYRSTDTQYF.

This clonotype was detected a few times. The V and J genes are TRBV6-5 and TRBJ2-7; 12 bases fit TRBD2. Germline lookup yields CDR1 MNHEY and CDR2 SVGAGI. J gave up 2 bases and V 2 bases, and 4 bases lay outside the gene matches. CDR3 size: 16 residues. The CDR3 DNA reads TGTGCCAGCAGTTACCAGACTAGCGGGGGAACCTACGAGCAGTACTTC. This encodes CASSYQTSGGTYEQYF.

This clonotype was observed a few times. The chain joins TRBV27 to TRBJ2-7; D tentatively fits TRBD1 or TRBD2 (6 bases each). V lost 6 bases, J lost 1 base, and 16 bases lay in between. Germline assignment: CDR1 MNHEY and CDR2 SMNVEV (reference sequence). The CDR3 is 15 residues long. The CDR3 bases are TGTGCCAGCAGCTCAAGGGGGGTGGGATCCTACGAGCAGTACTTC. This gives the protein CASSSRGVGSYEQYF.

This clonotype was observed a handful of times. This sequence joins TRBV20-1 and TRBJ2-1; 14 bases line up with TRBD2. Unmatched junction bases numbered 6, after V lost 3 bases and J lost 8 bases. CDR1 is DFQATT, CDR2 SNEGSKA, per germline (reference sequence). This CDR3 spans 15 amino acids. The CDR3 DNA sequence: TGCAGTGCTAGTGACGGGACTAGCGGGAGCTATGAGCAGTTCTTC. Its protein product is CSASDGTSGSYEQFF.

This rearrangement joins TRBV2 to TRBJ2-3, with D uncertain. The germline V and J ends were trimmed by 4 bases and 6 bases, with 8 bases remaining between them. In germline, CDR1 is SNHLY, CDR2 FYNNEI. CDR3 length: 12 amino acids. The CDR3 loop reads CASSVVFDTQYF. CDR3 coding DNA: TGTGCCAGCAGTGTTGTTTTTGATACGCAGTATTTT.

V and J are TRBV20-1 and TRBJ2-2; 9 bases are shared with TRBD2. V shed 6 bases and J 5 bases; nucleotides not matched to a gene: 7. CDR3 size: 14 residues. Germline V gives CDR1 DFQATT, CDR2 SNEGSKA (reference sequence). The CDR3 DNA follows: TGCAGTGCACTGACTAGCGGAACGACCGGGGAGCTGTTTTTT. This codes for CSALTSGTTGELFF.

This clonotype was detected only a few times. This chain uses TRBV7-9 with TRBJ2-5; 7 bases are a match to TRBD1. V lost 7 bases, J lost 0 bases, and 2 bases stayed unmatched. The CDR3 consists of 13 residues. Germline CDR1 is SEHNR and CDR2 is FQNEAQ (reference sequence). CDR3 amino acids: CASTDRDQETQYF. DNA of the CDR3: TGTGCCAGCACCGACAGGGACCAAGAGACCCAGTACTTC.

This clonotype was counted ten times or more. V and J are TRBV24-1 and TRBJ2-2, with D perhaps matching TRBD1 (6 bases). Germline V lookup: CDR1 KGHDR, CDR2 SFDVKD. V lost 4 bases to trimming and J lost 1 base, with 9 bases between them. The length of the CDR3 is 15 residues. The CDR3 region is CATSDPDRNTGELFF. Written as DNA, the CDR3 is TGTGCCACCAGTGACCCGGACAGGAACACCGGGGAGCTGTTTTTT.